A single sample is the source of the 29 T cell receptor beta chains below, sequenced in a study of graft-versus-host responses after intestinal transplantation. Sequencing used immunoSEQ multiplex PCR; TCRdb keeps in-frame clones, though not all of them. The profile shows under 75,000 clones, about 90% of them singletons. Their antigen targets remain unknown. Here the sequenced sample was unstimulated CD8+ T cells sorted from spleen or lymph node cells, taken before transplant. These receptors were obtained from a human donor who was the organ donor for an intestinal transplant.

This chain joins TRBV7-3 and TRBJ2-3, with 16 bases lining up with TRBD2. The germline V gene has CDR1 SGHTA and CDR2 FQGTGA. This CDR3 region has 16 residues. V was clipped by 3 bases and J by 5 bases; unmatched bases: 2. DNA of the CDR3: TGTGCCAGCAGCTTGGGACTAGCGGGGGGGCTAGATACGCAGTATTTT. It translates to CASSLGLAGGLDTQYF.

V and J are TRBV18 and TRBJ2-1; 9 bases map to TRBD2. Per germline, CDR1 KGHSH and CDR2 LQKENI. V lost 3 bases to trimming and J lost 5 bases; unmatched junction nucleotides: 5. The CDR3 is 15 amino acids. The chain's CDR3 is CASSPRGGLDNEQFF. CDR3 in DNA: TGTGCCAGCTCACCGCGGGGGGGCCTTGACAATGAGCAGTTCTTC.

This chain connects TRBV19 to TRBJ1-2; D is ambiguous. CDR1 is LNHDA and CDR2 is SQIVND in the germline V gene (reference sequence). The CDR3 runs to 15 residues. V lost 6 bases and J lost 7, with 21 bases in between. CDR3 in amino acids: CASSRGPFLKGGYTF. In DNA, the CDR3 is TGTGCCAGTAGCCGAGGTCCGTTTTTGAAAGGTGGCTACACCTTC.

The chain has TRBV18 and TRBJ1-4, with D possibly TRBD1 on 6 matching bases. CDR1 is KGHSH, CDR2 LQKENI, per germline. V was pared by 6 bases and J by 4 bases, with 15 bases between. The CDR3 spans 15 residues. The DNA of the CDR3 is TGTGCCAGCTCTACGGGGACAAGACTTAATGAAAAACTGTTTTTT. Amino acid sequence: CASSTGTRLNEKLFF.

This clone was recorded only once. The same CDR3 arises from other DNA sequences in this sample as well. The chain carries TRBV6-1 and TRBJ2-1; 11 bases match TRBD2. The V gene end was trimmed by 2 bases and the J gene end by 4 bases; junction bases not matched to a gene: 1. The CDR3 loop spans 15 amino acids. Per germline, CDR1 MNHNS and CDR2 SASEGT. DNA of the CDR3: TGTGCCAGCAGTGAACTAGCGGGGGGTTACAATGAGCAGTTCTTC. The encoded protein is CASSELAGGYNEQFF.

This CDR3 reads CSVGDSSGANVLTF. The CDR3 DNA follows: TGCAGCGTTGGGGACAGCTCTGGGGCCAACGTCCTGACTTTC. The chain has TRBV29-1 and TRBJ2-6; 7 bases map to TRBD1. The CDR3 runs to 14 residues. With 4 bases clipped from V and 0 bases from J, the junction kept 0 bases outside the gene matches. In germline, CDR1 is SQVTM, CDR2 ANQGSEA.

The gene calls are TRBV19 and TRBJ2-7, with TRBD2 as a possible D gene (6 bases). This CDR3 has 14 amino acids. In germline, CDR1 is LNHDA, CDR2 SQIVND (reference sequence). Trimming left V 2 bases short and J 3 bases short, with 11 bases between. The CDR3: CASSISLGGYEQYV. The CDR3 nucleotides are TGTGCCAGTAGTATATCGTTGGGAGGCTACGAGCAGTACGTC.

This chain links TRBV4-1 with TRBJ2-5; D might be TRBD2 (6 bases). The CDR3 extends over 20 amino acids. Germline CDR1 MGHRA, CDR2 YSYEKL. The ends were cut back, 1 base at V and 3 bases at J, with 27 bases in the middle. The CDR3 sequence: CASSQVFPQTSFPTKETQYF. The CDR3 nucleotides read TGCGCCAGCAGCCAAGTGTTCCCTCAGACTAGTTTCCCGACCAAAGAGACCCAGTACTTC.

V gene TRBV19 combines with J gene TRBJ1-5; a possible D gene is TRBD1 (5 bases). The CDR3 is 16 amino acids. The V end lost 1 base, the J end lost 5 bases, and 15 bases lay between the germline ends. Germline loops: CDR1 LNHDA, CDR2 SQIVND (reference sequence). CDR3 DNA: TGTGCCAGTAGTATAGTGGGGGGGAACGTCGATCAGCCCCAGCATTTT. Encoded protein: CASSIVGGNVDQPQHF.

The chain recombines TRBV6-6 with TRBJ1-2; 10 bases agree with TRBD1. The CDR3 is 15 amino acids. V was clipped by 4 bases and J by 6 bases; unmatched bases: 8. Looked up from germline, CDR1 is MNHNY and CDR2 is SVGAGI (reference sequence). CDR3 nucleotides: TGTGCCAGCAGTTCGAAGGGCGGACAGGGGGATGGCTACACCTTC. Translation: CASSSKGGQGDGYTF.

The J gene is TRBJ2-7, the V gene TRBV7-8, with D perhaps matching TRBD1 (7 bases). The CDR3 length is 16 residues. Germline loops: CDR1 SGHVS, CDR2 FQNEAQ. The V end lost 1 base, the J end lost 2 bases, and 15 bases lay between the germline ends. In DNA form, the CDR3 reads TGTGCCAGCAGCTTAGGAGGGCGGGACAGTGCCTACGAGCAGTACGTC. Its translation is CASSLGGRDSAYEQYV.

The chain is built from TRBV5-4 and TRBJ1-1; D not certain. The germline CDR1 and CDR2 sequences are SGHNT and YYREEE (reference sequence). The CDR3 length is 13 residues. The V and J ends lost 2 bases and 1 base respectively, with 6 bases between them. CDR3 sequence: CASSFLRNTEAFF. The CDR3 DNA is TGTGCCAGCAGCTTCCTGCGGAACACTGAAGCTTTCTTT.

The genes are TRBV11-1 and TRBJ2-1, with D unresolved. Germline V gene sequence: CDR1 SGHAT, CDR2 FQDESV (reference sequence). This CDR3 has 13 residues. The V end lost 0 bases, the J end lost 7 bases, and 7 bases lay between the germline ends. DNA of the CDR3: TGTGCCAGCAGCTTAGCGCAGTGGAATGAGCAGTTCTTC. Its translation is CASSLAQWNEQFF.

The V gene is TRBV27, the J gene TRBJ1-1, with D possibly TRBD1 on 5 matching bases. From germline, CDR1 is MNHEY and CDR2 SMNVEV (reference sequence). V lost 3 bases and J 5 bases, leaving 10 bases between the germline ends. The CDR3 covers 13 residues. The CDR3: CASSFGGMTEAFF. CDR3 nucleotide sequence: TGTGCCAGCAGTTTCGGGGGTATGACTGAAGCTTTCTTT.

CDR3 sequence: CASSFRGISFQETQYF. The CDR3 region has the DNA TGTGCCAGCAGCTTTCGGGGGATAAGCTTCCAAGAGACCCAGTACTTC. The gene calls are TRBV7-6 and TRBJ2-5, with D maybe TRBD2 (6 bases). The germline V and J ends were trimmed by 3 bases and 1 base, with 15 bases remaining between them. CDR1 SGHVS and CDR2 FNYEAQ come from the germline V gene. The CDR3 length is 16 residues.

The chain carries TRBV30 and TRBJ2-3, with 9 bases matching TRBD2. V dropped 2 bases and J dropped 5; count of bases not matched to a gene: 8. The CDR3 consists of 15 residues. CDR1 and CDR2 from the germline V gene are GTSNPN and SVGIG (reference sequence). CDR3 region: CAWSWRGGVKDTQYF. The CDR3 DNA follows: TGTGCCTGGAGTTGGCGGGGGGGCGTGAAAGATACGCAGTATTTT.

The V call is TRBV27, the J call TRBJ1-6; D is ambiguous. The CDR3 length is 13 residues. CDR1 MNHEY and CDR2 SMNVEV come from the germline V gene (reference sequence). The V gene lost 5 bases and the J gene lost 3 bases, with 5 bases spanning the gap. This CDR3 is CASSDFYNSPLHF. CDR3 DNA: TGTGCCAGCAGTGACTTCTATAATTCACCCCTCCACTTT.

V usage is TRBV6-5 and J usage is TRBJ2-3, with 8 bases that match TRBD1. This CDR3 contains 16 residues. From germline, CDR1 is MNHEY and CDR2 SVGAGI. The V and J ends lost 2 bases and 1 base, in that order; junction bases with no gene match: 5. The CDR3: CASSYIPGQGTDTQYF. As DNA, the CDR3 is TGTGCCAGCAGTTACATACCGGGACAGGGCACAGATACGCAGTATTTT.

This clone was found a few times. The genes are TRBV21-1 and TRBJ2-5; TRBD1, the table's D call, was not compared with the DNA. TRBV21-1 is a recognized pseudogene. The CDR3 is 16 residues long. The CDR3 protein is CASSNSVQGAGETQYF. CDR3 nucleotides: TGTGCCAGCAGCAACAGCGTACAGGGGGCAGGGGAGACCCAGTACTTC.

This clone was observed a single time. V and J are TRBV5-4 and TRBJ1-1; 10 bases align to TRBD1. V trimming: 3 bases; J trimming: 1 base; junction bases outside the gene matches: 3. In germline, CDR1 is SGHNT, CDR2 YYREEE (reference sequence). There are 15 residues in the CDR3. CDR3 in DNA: TGTGCCAGCAGCTCCGGGACAGGGGAGAACACTGAAGCTTTCTTT. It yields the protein CASSSGTGENTEAFF.

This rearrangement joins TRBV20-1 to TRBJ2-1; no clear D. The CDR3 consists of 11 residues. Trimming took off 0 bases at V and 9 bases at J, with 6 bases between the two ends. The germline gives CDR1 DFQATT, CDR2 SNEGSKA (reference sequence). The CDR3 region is CSARDRGEQFF. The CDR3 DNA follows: TGCAGTGCTAGAGATCGAGGTGAGCAGTTCTTC.

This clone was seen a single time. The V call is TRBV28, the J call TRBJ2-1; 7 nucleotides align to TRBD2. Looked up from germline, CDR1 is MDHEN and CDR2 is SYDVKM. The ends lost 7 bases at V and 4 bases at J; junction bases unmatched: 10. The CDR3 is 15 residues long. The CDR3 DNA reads TGTGCCAGCACGCCTCCTAGCGGATTTTACAATGAGCAGTTCTTC. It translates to CASTPPSGFYNEQFF.

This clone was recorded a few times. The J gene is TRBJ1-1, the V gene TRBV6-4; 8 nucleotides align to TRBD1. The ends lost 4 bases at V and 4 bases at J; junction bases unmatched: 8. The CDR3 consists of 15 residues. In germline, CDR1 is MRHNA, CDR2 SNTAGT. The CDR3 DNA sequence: TGTGCCAGCAGTGCTGGGGACACAGGGGGCACTGAAGCTTTCTTT. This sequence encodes CASSAGDTGGTEAFF.

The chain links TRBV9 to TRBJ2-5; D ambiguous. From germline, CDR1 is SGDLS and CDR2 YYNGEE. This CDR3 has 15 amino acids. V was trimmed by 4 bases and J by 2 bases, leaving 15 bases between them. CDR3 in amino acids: CASSLGQSHQETQYF. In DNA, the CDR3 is TGTGCCAGCAGCCTTGGCCAGTCACATCAAGAGACCCAGTACTTC.

CDR3 residues: CASSQDGAVSPSPLHF. The CDR3 region has the DNA TGCGCCAGCAGCCAAGATGGGGCAGTCTCCCCATCACCCCTCCACTTT. The J gene is TRBJ1-6, the V gene TRBV4-1; D is possibly TRBD1 (5 bases). Trimming pared 0 bases from V and 10 bases from J, leaving 16 bases between. Germline CDR1 is MGHRA and CDR2 is YSYEKL. The CDR3 covers 16 residues.

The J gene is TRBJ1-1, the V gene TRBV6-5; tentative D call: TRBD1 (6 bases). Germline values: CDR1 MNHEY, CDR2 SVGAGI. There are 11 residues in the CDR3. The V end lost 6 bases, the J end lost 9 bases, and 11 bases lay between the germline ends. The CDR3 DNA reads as TGTGCCAGCAGCTCAACAGGGAAAGCTTTCTTT. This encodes CASSSTGKAFF.

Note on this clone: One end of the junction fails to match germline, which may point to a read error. CDR3 amino acids: CASSFGDGELFF. The CDR3 nucleotides are TGTGCTAGCAGCTTTGGAGACGGGGAGCTGTTTTTT. This rearrangement joins TRBV7-7 to TRBJ2-2; D is unclear. The CDR3 loop spans 12 amino acids. Germline V gene data show CDR1 as SSHAT and CDR2 as FNYEAQ (reference sequence).

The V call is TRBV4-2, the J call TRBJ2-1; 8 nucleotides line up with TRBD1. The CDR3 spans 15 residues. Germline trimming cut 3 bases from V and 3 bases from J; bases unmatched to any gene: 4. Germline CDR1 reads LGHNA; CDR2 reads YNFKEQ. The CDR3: CASSQGQEIYNEQFF. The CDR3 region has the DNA TGTGCCAGCAGCCAGGGACAGGAAATCTACAATGAGCAGTTCTTC.

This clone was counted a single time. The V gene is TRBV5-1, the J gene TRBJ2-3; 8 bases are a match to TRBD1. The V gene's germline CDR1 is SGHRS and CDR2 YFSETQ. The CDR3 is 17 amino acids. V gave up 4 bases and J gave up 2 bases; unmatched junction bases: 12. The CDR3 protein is CASSHSPKGQDTDTQYF. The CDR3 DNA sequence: TGCGCCAGCAGCCATTCCCCAAAGGGACAGGACACAGATACGCAGTATTTT.